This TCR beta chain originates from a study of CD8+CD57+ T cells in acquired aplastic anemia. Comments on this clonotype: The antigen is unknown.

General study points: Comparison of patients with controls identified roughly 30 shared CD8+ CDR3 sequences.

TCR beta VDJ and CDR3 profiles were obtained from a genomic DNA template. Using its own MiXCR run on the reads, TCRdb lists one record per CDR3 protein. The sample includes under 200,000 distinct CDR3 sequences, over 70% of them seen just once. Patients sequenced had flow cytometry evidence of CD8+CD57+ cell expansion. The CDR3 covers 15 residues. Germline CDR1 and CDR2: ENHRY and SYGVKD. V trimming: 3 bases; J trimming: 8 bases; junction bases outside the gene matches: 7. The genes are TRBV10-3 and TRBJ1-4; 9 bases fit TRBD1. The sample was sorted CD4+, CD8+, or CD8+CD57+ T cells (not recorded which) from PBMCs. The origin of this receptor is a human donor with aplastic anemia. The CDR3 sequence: CAISDSGTGNEKLFF. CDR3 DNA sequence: TGTGCCATCAGTGATTCCGGGACAGGGAACGAAAAACTGTTTTTT.